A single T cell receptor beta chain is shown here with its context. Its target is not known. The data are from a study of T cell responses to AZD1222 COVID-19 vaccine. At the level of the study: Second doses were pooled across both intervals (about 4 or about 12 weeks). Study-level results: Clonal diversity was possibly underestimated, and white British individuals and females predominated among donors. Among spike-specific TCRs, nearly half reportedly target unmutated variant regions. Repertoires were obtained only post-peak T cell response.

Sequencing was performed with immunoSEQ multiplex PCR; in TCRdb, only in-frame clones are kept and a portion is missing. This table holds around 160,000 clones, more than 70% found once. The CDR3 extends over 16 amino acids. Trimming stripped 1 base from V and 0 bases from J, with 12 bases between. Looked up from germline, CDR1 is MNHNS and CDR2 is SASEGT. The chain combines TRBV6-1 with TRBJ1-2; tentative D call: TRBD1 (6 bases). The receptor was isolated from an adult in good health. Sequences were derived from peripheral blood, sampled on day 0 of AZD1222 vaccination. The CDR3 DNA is TGTGCCAGCAGTGAAGACCAGGGGCCCTCTAACTATGGCTACACCTTC. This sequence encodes CASSEDQGPSNYGYTF.